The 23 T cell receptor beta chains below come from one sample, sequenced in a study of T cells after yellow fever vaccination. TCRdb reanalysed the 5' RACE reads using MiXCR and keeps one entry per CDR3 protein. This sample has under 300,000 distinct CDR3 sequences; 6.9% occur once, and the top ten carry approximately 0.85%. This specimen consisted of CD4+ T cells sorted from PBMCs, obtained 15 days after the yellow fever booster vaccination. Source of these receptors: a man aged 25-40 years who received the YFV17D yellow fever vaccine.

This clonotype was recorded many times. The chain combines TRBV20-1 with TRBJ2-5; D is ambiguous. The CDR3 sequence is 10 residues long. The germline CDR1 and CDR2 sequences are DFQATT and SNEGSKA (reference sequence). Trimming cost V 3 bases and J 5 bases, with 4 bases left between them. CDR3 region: CSASLETQYF. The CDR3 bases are TGCAGTGCTAGCCTGGAGACCCAGTACTTC.

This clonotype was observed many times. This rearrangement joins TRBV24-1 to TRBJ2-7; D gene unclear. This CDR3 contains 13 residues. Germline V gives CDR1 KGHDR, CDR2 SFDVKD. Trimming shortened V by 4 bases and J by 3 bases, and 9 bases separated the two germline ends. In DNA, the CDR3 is TGTGCCACCAGTGAACTAAAGGGCTACGAGCAGTACTTC. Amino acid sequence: CATSELKGYEQYF.

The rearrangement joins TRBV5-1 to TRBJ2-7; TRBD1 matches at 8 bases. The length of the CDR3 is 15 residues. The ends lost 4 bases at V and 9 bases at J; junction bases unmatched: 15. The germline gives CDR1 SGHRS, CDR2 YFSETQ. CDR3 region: CASSQGQETPGGQYF. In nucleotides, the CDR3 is TGCGCCAGCAGCCAGGGACAGGAGACTCCCGGTGGGCAGTACTTC. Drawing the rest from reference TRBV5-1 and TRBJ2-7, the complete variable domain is KAGVTQTPRYLIKTRGQQVTLSCSPISGHRSVSWYQQTPGQGLQFLFEYFSETQRNKGNFPGRFSGRQFSNSRSEMNVSTLELGDSALYLCASSQGQETPGGQYFGPGTRLTVT.

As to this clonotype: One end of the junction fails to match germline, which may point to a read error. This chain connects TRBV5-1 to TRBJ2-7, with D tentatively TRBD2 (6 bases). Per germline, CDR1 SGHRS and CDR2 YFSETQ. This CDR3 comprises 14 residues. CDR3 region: CASSLGLGLYDQYF. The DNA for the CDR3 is TGCGCCAGCAGCTTGGGACTAGGGCTCTACGATCAGTACTTC.

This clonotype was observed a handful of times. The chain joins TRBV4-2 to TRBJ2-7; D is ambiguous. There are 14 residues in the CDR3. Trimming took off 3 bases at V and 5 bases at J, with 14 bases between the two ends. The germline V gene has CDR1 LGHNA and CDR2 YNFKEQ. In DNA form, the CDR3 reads TGTGCCAGCAGCCAGGAGAAATTGATCAACGAGCAGTACTTC. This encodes CASSQEKLINEQYF.

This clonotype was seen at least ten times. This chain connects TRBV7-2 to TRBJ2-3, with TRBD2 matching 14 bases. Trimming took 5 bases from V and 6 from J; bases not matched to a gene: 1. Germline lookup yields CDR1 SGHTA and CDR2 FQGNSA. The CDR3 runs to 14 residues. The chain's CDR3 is CASSRTSGRDTQYF. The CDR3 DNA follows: TGTGCCAGCAGCCGGACTAGCGGGAGGGATACGCAGTATTTT. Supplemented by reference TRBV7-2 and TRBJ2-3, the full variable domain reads GAGVSQSPSNKVTEKGKDVELRCDPISGHTALYWYRQSLGQGLEFLIYFQGNSAPDKSGLPSDRFSAERTGGSVSTLTIQRTQQEDSAVYLCASSRTSGRDTQYFGPGTRLTVL.

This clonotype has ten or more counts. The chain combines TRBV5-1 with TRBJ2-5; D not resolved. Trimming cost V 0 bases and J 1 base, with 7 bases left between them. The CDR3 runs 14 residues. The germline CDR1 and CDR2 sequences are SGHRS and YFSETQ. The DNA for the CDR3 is TGCGCCAGCAGCTTGGTTTTAGGCCAAGAGACCCAGTACTTC. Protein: CASSLVLGQETQYF. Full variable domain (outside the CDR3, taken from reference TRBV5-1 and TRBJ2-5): KAGVTQTPRYLIKTRGQQVTLSCSPISGHRSVSWYQQTPGQGLQFLFEYFSETQRNKGNFPGRFSGRQFSNSRSEMNVSTLELGDSALYLCASSLVLGQETQYFGPGTRLLVL.

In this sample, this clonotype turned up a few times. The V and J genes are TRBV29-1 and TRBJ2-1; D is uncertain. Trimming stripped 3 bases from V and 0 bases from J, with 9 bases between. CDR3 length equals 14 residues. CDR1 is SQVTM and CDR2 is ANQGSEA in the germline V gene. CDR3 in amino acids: CSVDLHSSYNEQFF. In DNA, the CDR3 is TGCAGCGTTGATCTGCATAGCTCCTACAATGAGCAGTTCTTC.

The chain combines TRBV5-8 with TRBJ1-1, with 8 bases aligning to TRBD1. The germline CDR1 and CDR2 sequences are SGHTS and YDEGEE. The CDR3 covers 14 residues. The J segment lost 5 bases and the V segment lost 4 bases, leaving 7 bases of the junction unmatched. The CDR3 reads CASSRTGGLTEAFF. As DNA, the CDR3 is TGTGCCAGCAGCCGAACAGGGGGATTAACTGAAGCTTTCTTT. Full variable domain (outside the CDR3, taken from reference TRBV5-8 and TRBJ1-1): EAGVTQSPTHLIKTRGQQATLRCSPISGHTSVYWYQQALGLGLQFLLWYDEGEERNRGNFPPRFSGRQFPNYSSELNVNALELEDSALYLCASSRTGGLTEAFFGQGTRLTVV.

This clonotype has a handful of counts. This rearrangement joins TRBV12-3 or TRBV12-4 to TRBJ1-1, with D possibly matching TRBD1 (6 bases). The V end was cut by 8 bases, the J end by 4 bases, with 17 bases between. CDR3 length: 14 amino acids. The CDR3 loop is CASLRGALGTEAFF. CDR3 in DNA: TGTGCCAGCTTGAGGGGGGCCTTGGGCACTGAAGCTTTCTTT.

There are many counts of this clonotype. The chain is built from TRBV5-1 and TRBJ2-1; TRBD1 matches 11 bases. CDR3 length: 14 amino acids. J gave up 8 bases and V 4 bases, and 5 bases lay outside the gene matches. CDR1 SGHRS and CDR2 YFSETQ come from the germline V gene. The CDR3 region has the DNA TGCGCCAGCAGCCCGGACAGGGGGCGCGATGAGCAGTTCTTC. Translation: CASSPDRGRDEQFF.

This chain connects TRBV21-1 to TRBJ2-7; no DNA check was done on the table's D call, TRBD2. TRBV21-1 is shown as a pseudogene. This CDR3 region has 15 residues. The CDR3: CASSKGGPGLYEQYF. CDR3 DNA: TGTGCCAGCAGCAAAGGGGGGCCGGGACTATACGAGCAGTACTTC.

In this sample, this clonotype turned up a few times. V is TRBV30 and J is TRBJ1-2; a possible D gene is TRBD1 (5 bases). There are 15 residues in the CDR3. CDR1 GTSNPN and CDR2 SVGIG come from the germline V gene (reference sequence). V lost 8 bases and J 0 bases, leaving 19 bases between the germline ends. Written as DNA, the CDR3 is TGTGCCCTGATCCCCGTGGGGGGATCTAACTATGGCTACACCTTC. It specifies CALIPVGGSNYGYTF.

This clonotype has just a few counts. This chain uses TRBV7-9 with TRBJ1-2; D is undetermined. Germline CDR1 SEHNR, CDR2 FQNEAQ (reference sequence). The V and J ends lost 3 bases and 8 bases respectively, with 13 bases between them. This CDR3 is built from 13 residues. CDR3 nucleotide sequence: TGTGCCAGCAGCTTCGCAGGTTCAGACGGCTACACCTTC. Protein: CASSFAGSDGYTF.

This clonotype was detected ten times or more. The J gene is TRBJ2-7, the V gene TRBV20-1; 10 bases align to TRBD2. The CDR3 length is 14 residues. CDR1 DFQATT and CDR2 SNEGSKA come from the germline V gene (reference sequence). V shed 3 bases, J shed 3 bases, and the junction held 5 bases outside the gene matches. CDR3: CSARGLAGDYEQYF. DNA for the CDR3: TGCAGTGCTAGGGGCCTAGCGGGAGACTACGAGCAGTACTTC.

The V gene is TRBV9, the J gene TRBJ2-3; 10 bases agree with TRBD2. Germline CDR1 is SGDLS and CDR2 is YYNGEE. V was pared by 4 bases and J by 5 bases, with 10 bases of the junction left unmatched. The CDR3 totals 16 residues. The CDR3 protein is CASSIGLAETIDTQYF. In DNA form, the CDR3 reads TGTGCCAGCAGCATCGGACTAGCGGAGACGATAGATACGCAGTATTTT.

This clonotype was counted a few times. The CDR3 region has the DNA TGTGCCAGCAGCTTAGGGGACAGGGCCATGGCAGATACGCAGTATTTT. It yields the protein CASSLGDRAMADTQYF. The chain employs TRBV7-2 and TRBJ2-3; TRBD1 aligns across 9 bases. Losses at the gene ends were 1 base for V and 4 bases for J; bases not matched to a gene: 6. The CDR3 sequence is 16 residues long. CDR1 is SGHTA, CDR2 FQGNSA, per germline.

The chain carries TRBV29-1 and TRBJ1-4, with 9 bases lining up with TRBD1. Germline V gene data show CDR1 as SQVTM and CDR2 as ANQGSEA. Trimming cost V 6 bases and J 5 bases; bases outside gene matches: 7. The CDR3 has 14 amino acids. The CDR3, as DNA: TGCAGCGTGGCCCCGGGACAGGGAAATGAAAAACTGTTTTTT. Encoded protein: CSVAPGQGNEKLFF.

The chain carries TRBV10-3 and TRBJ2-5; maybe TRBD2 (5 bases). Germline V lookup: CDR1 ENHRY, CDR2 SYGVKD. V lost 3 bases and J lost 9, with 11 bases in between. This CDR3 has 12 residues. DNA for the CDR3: TGTGCCATCAGTGACAGCTTGGAGGCCCAGTACTTC. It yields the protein CAISDSLEAQYF.

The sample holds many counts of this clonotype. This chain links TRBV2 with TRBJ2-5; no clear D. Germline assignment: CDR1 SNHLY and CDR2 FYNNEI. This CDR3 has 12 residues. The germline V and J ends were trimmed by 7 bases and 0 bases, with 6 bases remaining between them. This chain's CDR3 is CASNPYQETQYF. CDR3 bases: TGTGCCAGCAACCCATACCAAGAGACCCAGTACTTC.

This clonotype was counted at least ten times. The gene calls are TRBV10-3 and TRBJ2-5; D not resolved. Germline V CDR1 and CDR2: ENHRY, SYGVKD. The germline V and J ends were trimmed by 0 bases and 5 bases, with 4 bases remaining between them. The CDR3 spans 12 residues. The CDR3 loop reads CAISESGETQYF. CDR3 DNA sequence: TGTGCCATCAGTGAGTCAGGGGAGACCCAGTACTTC.

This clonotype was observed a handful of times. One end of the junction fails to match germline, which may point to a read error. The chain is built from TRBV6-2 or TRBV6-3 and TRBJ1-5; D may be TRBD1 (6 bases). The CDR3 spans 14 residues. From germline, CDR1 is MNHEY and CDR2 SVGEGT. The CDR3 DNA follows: TGTGCCAGCAGTCACTCCGACAGGAATCAGCCCCAGCATTTT. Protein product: CASSHSDRNQPQHF.

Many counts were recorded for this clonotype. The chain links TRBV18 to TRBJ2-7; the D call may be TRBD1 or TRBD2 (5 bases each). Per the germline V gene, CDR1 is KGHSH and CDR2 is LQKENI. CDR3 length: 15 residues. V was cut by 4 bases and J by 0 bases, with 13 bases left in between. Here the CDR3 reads CASSRRDVRSYEQYF. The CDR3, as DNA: TGTGCCAGCTCACGTCGGGACGTACGCTCCTACGAGCAGTACTTC. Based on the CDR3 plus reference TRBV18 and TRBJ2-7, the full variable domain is NAGVMQNPRHLVRRRGQEARLRCSPMKGHSHVYWYRQLPEEGLKFMVYLQKENIIDESGMPKERFSAEFPKEGPSILRIQQVVRGDSAAYFCASSRRDVRSYEQYFGPGTRLTVT.